This is a list of T cell receptor beta chains from one sample in a study of OX40 agonist ivuxolimab in advanced cancers. Sequencing was performed with immunoSEQ multiplex PCR; in TCRdb, only in-frame clones are kept and a portion is missing. The sample holds under 20,000 clones, 79% seen once. Sequenced here: CD4+ or CD8+ T cells sorted from blood, sampled in a trial of the OX40 agonist ivuxolimab. Receptors were obtained from an adult with an advanced solid tumor such as melanoma, head and neck, liver or kidney cancer. Each CDR3 is given with its conserved first and last residue. Fields, in order: V gene, J gene, clone size, D gene, CDR3 protein, CDR3 DNA. A D gene is named only where the DNA matches it firmly. Clone sizes are given selectively: once, few, many, or a class where the clone is expanded.

v_gene: TRBV27
j_gene: TRBJ1-1
abundance: -
d_gene: -
CDR3aa: CASSFGLGDGEAFF
CDR3nt: TGTGCCAGCAGTTTCGGGTTGGGGGACGGTGAAGCTTTCTTT

v_gene: TRBV5-6
j_gene: TRBJ1-5
abundance: -
d_gene: -
CDR3aa: CASSLGYQPQHF
CDR3nt: TGTGCCAGCAGCTTGGGGTATCAGCCCCAGCATTTT

v_gene: TRBV6-6
j_gene: TRBJ2-7
abundance: -
d_gene: -
CDR3aa: CASSLPGEQYF
CDR3nt: TGTGCCAGCAGTCTCCCTGGCGAGCAGTACTTC

v_gene: TRBV9
j_gene: TRBJ2-7
abundance: -
d_gene: -
CDR3aa: CASSVGREKDEQYF
CDR3nt: TGTGCCAGCAGCGTGGGCAGGGAGAAGGACGAGCAGTACTTC

v_gene: TRBV4-1
j_gene: TRBJ2-5
abundance: -
d_gene: -
CDR3aa: CASSGIGETQYF
CDR3nt: TGCGCCAGCAGTGGTATCGGGGAGACCCAGTACTTC

v_gene: TRBV14
j_gene: TRBJ2-1
abundance: -
d_gene: -
CDR3aa: CASSQEGYNEQFF
CDR3nt: TGTGCCAGCAGCCAAGAGGGGTACAATGAGCAGTTCTTC

v_gene: TRBV9
j_gene: TRBJ1-5
abundance: few
d_gene: -
CDR3aa: CASSADGKNQPQHF
CDR3nt: TGTGCCAGCAGCGCGGACGGCAAAAATCAGCCCCAGCATTTT

v_gene: TRBV9
j_gene: TRBJ1-1
abundance: -
d_gene: -
CDR3aa: CASSVGGETEAFF
CDR3nt: TGTGCCAGCAGCGTAGGGGGAGAAACTGAAGCTTTCTTT

v_gene: TRBV2
j_gene: TRBJ2-7
abundance: -
d_gene: TRBD1
CDR3aa: CASKTGLYERYF
CDR3nt: TGTGCCAGCAAGACAGGGTTGTACGAGCGGTACTTC

v_gene: TRBV4-1
j_gene: TRBJ1-5
abundance: medium-sized
d_gene: -
CDR3aa: CASSRYDGSDQPQHF
CDR3nt: TGCGCCAGCAGTCGATACGACGGTAGTGATCAGCCCCAGCATTTT

v_gene: TRBV7-2
j_gene: TRBJ1-5
abundance: -
d_gene: -
CDR3aa: CASSPHPSSNQPQHF
CDR3nt: TGTGCCAGCAGCCCTCATCCGAGTAGCAATCAGCCCCAGCATTTT

v_gene: TRBV27
j_gene: TRBJ1-5
abundance: -
d_gene: -
CDR3aa: CASSLGRSNQPQHF
CDR3nt: TGTGCCAGCAGCCTTGGACGGAGCAATCAGCCCCAGCATTTT

v_gene: TRBV7-7
j_gene: TRBJ2-7
abundance: -
d_gene: TRBD1
CDR3aa: CASSPGQGYEQYF
CDR3nt: TGTGCTAGCAGCCCGGGACAGGGCTACGAGCAGTACTTC

v_gene: TRBV27
j_gene: TRBJ2-3
abundance: few
d_gene: -
CDR3aa: CASSETETSTDTQYF
CDR3nt: TGTGCCAGCAGTGAGACAGAAACTAGCACAGATACGCAGTATTTT

v_gene: TRBV6-1
j_gene: TRBJ1-2
abundance: -
d_gene: -
CDR3aa: CASSVGNYGYTF
CDR3nt: TGTGCCAGCAGTGTCGGGAACTATGGCTACACCTTC

v_gene: TRBV5-1
j_gene: TRBJ1-1
abundance: -
d_gene: -
CDR3aa: CASSLDVQTLGAFF
CDR3nt: TGCGCCAGCAGCTTGGATGTCCAGACTCTCGGAGCTTTCTTT

v_gene: TRBV30
j_gene: TRBJ2-1
abundance: -
d_gene: -
CDR3aa: CAWSVVFRERFF
CDR3nt: TGTGCCTGGAGTGTGGTTTTTAGGGAAAGGTTCTTC

v_gene: TRBV11-2
j_gene: TRBJ2-3
abundance: once
d_gene: TRBD2
CDR3aa: CASSYGGGAGDTQYF
CDR3nt: TGTGCCAGCAGCTATGGCGGGGGGGCAGGTGATACGCAGTATTTT

v_gene: TRBV7-9
j_gene: TRBJ1-5
abundance: few
d_gene: -
CDR3aa: CASSSSRTGYNQPQHF
CDR3nt: TGTGCCAGCAGCTCGTCCAGAACAGGGTATAATCAGCCCCAGCATTTT

v_gene: TRBV4-1
j_gene: TRBJ2-1
abundance: -
d_gene: -
CDR3aa: CASSQVDEQFF
CDR3nt: TGCGCCAGCAGCCAAGTGGACGAGCAGTTCTTC

v_gene: TRBV4-3
j_gene: TRBJ1-2
abundance: -
d_gene: -
CDR3aa: CASSQDDSPTDYGYTF
CDR3nt: TGCGCCAGCAGCCAGGATGACAGCCCTACCGACTATGGCTACACCTTC

v_gene: TRBV30
j_gene: TRBJ1-1
abundance: medium-sized
d_gene: TRBD1
CDR3aa: CAWSAGTGITEAFF
CDR3nt: TGTGCCTGGAGTGCAGGGACAGGGATAACTGAAGCTTTCTTT

v_gene: TRBV14
j_gene: TRBJ2-7
abundance: -
d_gene: TRBD2
CDR3aa: CASSQGAGVNEQYF
CDR3nt: TGTGCCAGCAGCCAAGGGGCGGGAGTCAACGAGCAGTACTTC

v_gene: TRBV25-1
j_gene: TRBJ1-1
abundance: -
d_gene: -
CDR3aa: CASSEWSVTEAFF
CDR3nt: TGTGCCAGCAGTGAATGGTCAGTCACTGAAGCTTTCTTT

v_gene: TRBV30
j_gene: TRBJ1-1
abundance: few
d_gene: TRBD1
CDR3aa: CAWTEGALSTEAFF
CDR3nt: TGTGCCTGGACTGAGGGGGCTCTGAGCACTGAAGCTTTCTTT

v_gene: TRBV5-1
j_gene: TRBJ1-3
abundance: few
d_gene: -
CDR3aa: CASSPPGRTSGNTIYF
CDR3nt: TGCGCCAGCAGCCCTCCTGGACGGACCTCTGGAAACACCATATATTTT

v_gene: TRBV28
j_gene: TRBJ2-2
abundance: -
d_gene: TRBD1
CDR3aa: CASISGQADTGELFF
CDR3nt: TGTGCCAGCATTTCGGGACAGGCCGACACCGGGGAGCTGTTTTTT

v_gene: TRBV5-1
j_gene: TRBJ1-1
abundance: once
d_gene: -
CDR3aa: CASSPGTIEAFF
CDR3nt: TGCGCCAGCAGCCCCGGGACGATTGAAGCTTTCTTT

v_gene: TRBV7-8
j_gene: TRBJ1-5
abundance: few
d_gene: -
CDR3aa: CASSLAGAAFQHF
CDR3nt: TGTGCCAGCAGCTTAGCGGGGGCAGCCTTTCAGCATTTT

v_gene: TRBV7-2
j_gene: TRBJ2-7
abundance: -
d_gene: -
CDR3aa: CASSLEPGPYEQYF
CDR3nt: TGTGCCAGCAGCTTAGAGCCAGGTCCCTACGAGCAGTACTTC

v_gene: TRBV19
j_gene: TRBJ2-1
abundance: -
d_gene: TRBD2
CDR3aa: CASSIDASGVFSSYNEQFF
CDR3nt: TGTGCCAGTAGTATTGATGCTAGCGGGGTCTTTAGCTCCTACAATGAGCAGTTCTTC

v_gene: TRBV30
j_gene: TRBJ2-7
abundance: -
d_gene: -
CDR3aa: CAWSIQGVSYEQYF
CDR3nt: TGTGCCTGGAGTATACAGGGCGTCTCCTACGAGCAGTACTTC

v_gene: TRBV5-1
j_gene: TRBJ1-1
abundance: medium-sized
d_gene: -
CDR3aa: CASGGQAGTEAFF
CDR3nt: TGCGCCAGCGGGGGCCAAGCGGGGACTGAAGCTTTCTTT

v_gene: TRBV27
j_gene: TRBJ2-7
abundance: -
d_gene: TRBD1
CDR3aa: CASSLGTGSYEQYF
CDR3nt: TGTGCCAGCAGTTTAGGGACAGGCTCCTACGAGCAGTACTTC

v_gene: TRBV18
j_gene: TRBJ2-7
abundance: -
d_gene: -
CDR3aa: CASAPGQSYEQYF
CDR3nt: TGTGCCAGCGCACCCGGGCAGAGTTACGAGCAGTACTTC

v_gene: TRBV11-2
j_gene: TRBJ2-7
abundance: -
d_gene: TRBD2
CDR3aa: CASSLVGGAYEQYF
CDR3nt: TGTGCCAGCAGCTTAGTTGGGGGGGCCTACGAGCAGTACTTC

v_gene: TRBV2
j_gene: TRBJ1-3
abundance: -
d_gene: -
CDR3aa: CASSPQQGNRNTIYF
CDR3nt: TGTGCCAGCAGTCCCCAACAGGGAAATCGAAACACCATATATTTT

v_gene: TRBV7-3
j_gene: TRBJ1-1
abundance: -
d_gene: -
CDR3aa: CASSGSGQDTEAFF
CDR3nt: TGTGCCAGCAGCGGATCGGGACAAGACACTGAAGCTTTCTTT

v_gene: TRBV13
j_gene: TRBJ1-2
abundance: -
d_gene: -
CDR3aa: CASSDFSYYGYTF
CDR3nt: TGTGCCAGCAGCGACTTCAGTTATTATGGCTACACCTTC

v_gene: TRBV4-1
j_gene: TRBJ2-6
abundance: -
d_gene: -
CDR3aa: CASSQTANVLTF
CDR3nt: TGCGCCAGCAGCCAAACTGCCAACGTCCTGACTTTC